A selection of T cell receptor beta chains follows, all from one sample in a study of technical replicates of blood from a handful of donors. Method: immunoSEQ multiplex PCR; TCRdb's copy keeps in-frame clones and lacks some. The sample lists about 15,000 clones, roughly 80% occurring once. Sequencing was done on a sample of PBMCs. The source is a human donor in good health. Each CDR3 is given with its conserved first and last residue. A D gene is named only where the DNA matches it firmly. The size field is filled for only some rows; it gives once, few, many or a size class.

V	size	D	J	DNA	CDR3
TRBV2	NA	NA	TRBJ1-1	TGTGCCAGCAGTGTAAGGGGGGGCTACACTGAAGCTTTCTTT	CASSVRGGYTEAFF
TRBV7-2	NA	NA	TRBJ2-1	TGTGCCAGCAGCCCTACCCTACAGGGATCCAATGAGCAGTTCTTC	CASSPTLQGSNEQFF
TRBV25-1	NA	NA	TRBJ1-2	TGTGCCAGCAGTGAACCCATAGGAGGGTACGGCTACACCTTC	CASSEPIGGYGYTF
TRBV5-1	NA	NA	TRBJ2-3	TGCGCCAGCAGCCCGGGCGGGACCCCTAGCACAGATACGCAGTATTTT	CASSPGGTPSTDTQYF
TRBV7-9	NA	TRBD1	TRBJ1-4	TGTGCCAGCAGCAATGGACAGGGTCGAGCTAATGAAAAACTGTTTTTT	CASSNGQGRANEKLFF
TRBV7-9	NA	NA	TRBJ1-2	TGTGCCAGCACCCTCGAGGGGACACCGAGGTATGGCTACACCTTC	CASTLEGTPRYGYTF
TRBV29-1	NA	NA	TRBJ2-1	TGCAGCTCAGGGGACAATGAGCAGTTCTTC	CSSGDNEQFF
TRBV28	few	TRBD2	TRBJ2-7	TGTGCCAGCACCCAACTAGCGTCGAACTACGAGCAGTACTTC	CASTQLASNYEQYF
TRBV5-1	NA	TRBD1	TRBJ1-1	TGCGCCAGCAGCGAATTACAGGGGTCGGAAACTGAAGCTTTCTTT	CASSELQGSETEAFF
TRBV11-2	NA	TRBD2	TRBJ2-1	TGTGCCAGCAGCTTTTACACAGCGGGAGACAATGAGCAGTTCTTC	CASSFYTAGDNEQFF
TRBV4-1	NA	TRBD1	TRBJ1-4	TGCGCCAGCAGCCAGGGGGGGACAGGAACTAATGAAAAACTGTTTTTT	CASSQGGTGTNEKLFF
TRBV30	NA	TRBD1	TRBJ2-5	TGTGCCTGGCTTGGACAGGGACAGGAGACCCAGTACTTC	CAWLGQGQETQYF
TRBV5-1	NA	NA	TRBJ1-5	TGCGCCAGCAGCTTGGCCGGACAGCTAGAACAGCCCCAGCATTTT	CASSLAGQLEQPQHF
TRBV5-6	few	NA	TRBJ1-2	TGTGCCAGCAGCTTATGGCAGGAAACCAGCTTC	CASSLWQETSF
TRBV4-1	NA	NA	TRBJ1-5	TGCGCCAGCAGCCAAGTTTCAGGTCCCTATCAGCCCCAGCATTTT	CASSQVSGPYQPQHF
TRBV7-6	NA	TRBD2	TRBJ2-1	TGTGCCAGCAGCCCAGAGGCGGGAGGGGCCTACAATGAGCAGTTCTTC	CASSPEAGGAYNEQFF
TRBV11-2	NA	TRBD1	TRBJ1-1	TGTGCCAGCAGCTTGGGGACAGGGGAGGACACTGAAGCTTTCTTT	CASSLGTGEDTEAFF
TRBV6-1	NA	TRBD2	TRBJ2-5	TGTGCCAGCAGTGATTCCGCGGGAGGCCCAGAGACCCAGTACTTC	CASSDSAGGPETQYF
TRBV11-2	few	NA	TRBJ1-5	TGTGCCAGCAGCCTCGGGTCCCCCGGGCAGCCCCAGCATTTT	CASSLGSPGQPQHF
TRBV6-1	NA	NA	TRBJ1-1	TGTGCCAGCAGTGAAGGACAGGCCGGGGTCACTGAAGCTTTCTTT	CASSEGQAGVTEAFF
TRBV6-5	NA	NA	TRBJ1-1	TGTGCCAGCAGTTACTCTAGGGAGTTGAACACTGAAGCTTTCTTT	CASSYSRELNTEAFF
TRBV5-1	NA	NA	TRBJ2-6	TGCGCCAGCAGCTTGGACAGGGCTGGGGCCAACGTCCTGACTTTC	CASSLDRAGANVLTF
TRBV5-1	few	NA	TRBJ2-2	TGCGCCAGCAGCTGGACAACGAACACCGGGGAGCTGTTTTTT	CASSWTTNTGELFF